Listed here are 17 T cell receptor beta chains from one sample, sequenced in a study of blood T cell repertoires in COVID-19. Produced via immunoSEQ multiplex PCR; TCRdb's table is partial and in-frame only. Counted here are 95,000 to 100,000 clones, about 85% occurring once; the ten biggest clones make up 1.5% to 2%. Sequencing was done on a sample of peripheral blood. These receptors were taken from a woman aged 70 to 79 with active or convalescent COVID-19.

This clone was seen a few times. V usage is TRBV7-2 and J usage is TRBJ2-5, with 13 nucleotides matching TRBD2. CDR1 is SGHTA, CDR2 FQGNSA, per germline. The V segment lost 5 bases and the J segment 4 bases; nucleotides outside the gene matches: 7. The CDR3 extends over 16 amino acids. The CDR3 spells CASSTQWTSGGETQYF. The CDR3 DNA is TGTGCCAGCAGCACACAATGGACTAGCGGGGGAGAGACCCAGTACTTC.

The chain is built from TRBV3-1 (or the pseudogene TRBV3-2) and TRBJ2-4; 15 bases line up with TRBD2. After removal of 4 bases from V and 1 base from J, the junction contained 5 bases not matched to a gene. The germline V gene has CDR1 LGHDT and CDR2 YNNKEL (reference sequence). CDR3 length: 18 residues. CDR3 bases: TGTGCCAGCAGCCCCGGGACTAGCGGGGGGTTGGCCAAAAACATTCAGTACTTC. It specifies CASSPGTSGGLAKNIQYF.

The chain recombines TRBV28 with TRBJ1-6, with TRBD1 identical over 7 bases. In germline, CDR1 is MDHEN, CDR2 SYDVKM. The trim removed 8 bases at V and 8 bases at J, leaving 12 bases unmatched. This CDR3 comprises 15 residues. CDR3 in DNA: TGTGCCAGCGGGCCCCCCCGGGACAGATATTCACCCCTCCACTTT. It specifies CASGPPRDRYSPLHF.

The CDR3 spells CASSDSPRQDLSYNEQFF. DNA for the CDR3: TGTGCCAGCAGTGACTCGCCCCGACAGGACCTATCCTACAATGAGCAGTTCTTC. The chain recombines TRBV6-4 with TRBJ2-1; possibly TRBD1 for D (6 bases). Germline V gene lookup returns CDR1 MRHNA and CDR2 SNTAGT. The CDR3 sequence is 18 residues long. Trimming took 0 bases from V and 1 from J, leaving 16 bases between them.

In this sample, this clone turned up once. The V gene is TRBV3-1 (or the pseudogene TRBV3-2), the J gene TRBJ1-5; D may be TRBD1 (5 bases). The V and J ends lost 4 bases and 6 bases respectively, with 10 bases between them. The germline gives CDR1 LGHDT, CDR2 YNNKEL (reference sequence). This CDR3 is built from 13 residues. As DNA, the CDR3 is TGTGCCAGCAGCCGGGGGACTAGTCAGCCCCAGCATTTT. Its protein product is CASSRGTSQPQHF.

This sequence joins TRBV28 and TRBJ1-1; 7 bases are a match to TRBD1. The germline gives CDR1 MDHEN, CDR2 SYDVKM. The CDR3 sequence is 16 residues long. J gave up 5 bases and V 5 bases, and 14 bases lay outside the gene matches. The CDR3 DNA is TGTGCCAGCAGTCTCCGACAGGGTATCGGCGGGACTGAAGCTTTCTTT. Protein: CASSLRQGIGGTEAFF.

V is TRBV5-1 and J is TRBJ2-1, with D uncertain. V was shortened by 2 bases and J by 9 bases, with 9 bases between the two germline ends. CDR1 and CDR2 from the germline V gene are SGHRS and YFSETQ. This CDR3 spans 12 amino acids. The CDR3 DNA follows: TGCGCCAGCAGCTTTAATCCGGTTGAGCAGTTCTTC. Its translation is CASSFNPVEQFF.

This clone was recorded once. The V gene is TRBV18, the J gene TRBJ2-1; 9 nucleotides match TRBD1. V shed 6 bases and J 4 bases; nucleotides not matched to a gene: 4. The CDR3 runs to 14 residues. Germline CDR1 KGHSH, CDR2 LQKENI. The CDR3 spells CASSPGQGYNEQFF. The CDR3 region has the DNA TGTGCCAGCTCGCCGGGACAGGGATACAATGAGCAGTTCTTC.

The V and J genes are TRBV7-4 and TRBJ2-7, with 9 bases matching TRBD1. The CDR3 length is 17 residues. The junction had 13 bases not matched to a gene; V was cut back by 6 bases and J by 1 base. The germline gives CDR1 SGHVT, CDR2 SQSDAQ. The CDR3: CASSFMGSGQGSYEQYF. DNA for the CDR3: TGTGCCAGCAGTTTTATGGGCTCGGGACAGGGTTCCTACGAGCAGTACTTC.

V gene TRBV4-3 combines with J gene TRBJ1-6; 9 nucleotides align to TRBD1. Germline V gives CDR1 LGHNA, CDR2 YSLEER. The V segment lost 0 bases and the J segment 5 bases; nucleotides outside the gene matches: 8. There are 18 residues in the CDR3. The CDR3 region has the DNA TGCGCCAGCAGCCAAGAGGGACAGGGTGTCGGGAATAATTCACCCCTCCACTTT. The encoded protein is CASSQEGQGVGNNSPLHF.

The rearrangement joins TRBV18 to TRBJ1-1, with a weak D call TRBD1 (6 bases). The CDR3 extends over 14 amino acids. The germline gives CDR1 KGHSH, CDR2 LQKENI. V was trimmed by 5 bases and J by 0 bases, leaving 10 bases between them. For the CDR3, the DNA is TGTGCCAGCTCAGCAGGGGTACTGAACACTGAAGCTTTCTTT. Amino acid sequence: CASSAGVLNTEAFF. The full variable domain, its missing parts supplied by reference TRBV18 and TRBJ1-1, is NAGVMQNPRHLVRRRGQEARLRCSPMKGHSHVYWYRQLPEEGLKFMVYLQKENIIDESGMPKERFSAEFPKEGPSILRIQQVVRGDSAAYFCASSAGVLNTEAFFGQGTRLTVV.

This rearrangement joins TRBV2 to TRBJ1-4; possible D gene TRBD1, 5 bases. Germline V gene lookup returns CDR1 SNHLY and CDR2 FYNNEI. The CDR3 contains 15 residues. Trimming took off 4 bases at V and 7 bases at J, with 16 bases between the two ends. CDR3 sequence reads: CASSGEAGNREKLFF. The CDR3 region has the DNA TGTGCCAGCAGTGGCGAGGCAGGGAATCGTGAAAAACTGTTTTTT.

This clone is a singleton in its sample. This chain links TRBV7-2 with TRBJ1-1; D perhaps matches TRBD1 (6 bases). The CDR3 is made up of 15 amino acids. The V end lost 1 base, the J end lost 3 bases, and 12 bases lay between the germline ends. The V gene's germline CDR1 is SGHTA and CDR2 FQGNSA. The CDR3 bases are TGTGCCAGCAGCTTAGTAACAGGGATGGACACTGAAGCTTTCTTT. It yields the protein CASSLVTGMDTEAFF.

This clone was observed a few times. V usage is TRBV6-4 and J usage is TRBJ1-1, with TRBD1 matching over 7 bases. The J segment lost 4 bases and the V segment lost 8 bases, leaving 10 bases of the junction unmatched. CDR1 MRHNA and CDR2 SNTAGT come from the germline V gene. The CDR3 is 14 residues long. In DNA form, the CDR3 reads TGTGCCAGCTCCGCAGGGGGAAGTGGCACTGAAGCTTTCTTT. Amino acids: CASSAGGSGTEAFF.

J is TRBJ2-1 and V is TRBV6-5; TRBD1 agrees at 10 bases. The germline gives CDR1 MNHEY, CDR2 SVGAGI. This CDR3 spans 14 amino acids. Trimming took 6 bases from V and 9 from J; bases not matched to a gene: 8. CDR3 DNA sequence: TGTGCCAGCAGCGGACAGGGGGAACTTAGTGAGCAGTTCTTC. It specifies CASSGQGELSEQFF.

This clone was picked up a small number of times. This chain joins TRBV28 and TRBJ2-3; 7 bases line up with TRBD2. The CDR3 runs to 13 residues. The V segment lost 7 bases and the J segment 6 bases; nucleotides outside the gene matches: 7. Per germline, CDR1 MDHEN and CDR2 SYDVKM. CDR3 in DNA: TGTGCCAGCATTGGGAGGGCTGGGGATACGCAGTATTTT. It translates to CASIGRAGDTQYF.

The genes are TRBV11-2 and TRBJ2-7, with D possibly matching TRBD2 (5 bases). Trimming left V 0 bases short and J 0 bases short, with 9 bases between. The germline V gene encodes CDR1 SGHAT and CDR2 FQNNGV. This CDR3 contains 15 residues. CDR3 loop: CASSLDPGFSYEQYF. The CDR3 coding sequence is TGTGCCAGCAGCTTAGATCCGGGATTCTCCTACGAGCAGTACTTC.